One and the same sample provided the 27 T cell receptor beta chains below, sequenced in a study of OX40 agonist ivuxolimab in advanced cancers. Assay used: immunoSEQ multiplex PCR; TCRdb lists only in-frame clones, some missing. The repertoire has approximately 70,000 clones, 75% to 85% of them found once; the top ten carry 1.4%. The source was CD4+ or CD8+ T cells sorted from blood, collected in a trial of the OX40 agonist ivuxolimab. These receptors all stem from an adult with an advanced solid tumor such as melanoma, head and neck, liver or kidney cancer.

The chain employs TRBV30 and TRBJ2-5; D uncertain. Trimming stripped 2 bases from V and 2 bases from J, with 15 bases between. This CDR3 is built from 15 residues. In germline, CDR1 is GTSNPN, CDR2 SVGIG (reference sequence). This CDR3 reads CAWSTRGRPQETQYF. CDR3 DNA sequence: TGTGCCTGGAGTACTCGCGGCAGGCCACAAGAGACCCAGTACTTC.

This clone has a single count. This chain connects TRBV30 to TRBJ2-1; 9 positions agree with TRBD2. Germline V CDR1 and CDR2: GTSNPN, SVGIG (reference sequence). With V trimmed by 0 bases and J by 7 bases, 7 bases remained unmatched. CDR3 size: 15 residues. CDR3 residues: CAWSVAGGRINEQFF. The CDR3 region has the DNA TGTGCCTGGAGTGTAGCGGGGGGTAGAATTAATGAGCAGTTCTTC.

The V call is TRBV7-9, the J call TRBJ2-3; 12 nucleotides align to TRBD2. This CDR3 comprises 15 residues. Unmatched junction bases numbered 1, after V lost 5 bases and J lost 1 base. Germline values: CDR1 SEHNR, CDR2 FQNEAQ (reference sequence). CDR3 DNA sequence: TGTGCCAGCAGCCGGACTAGCGGGGGCACAGATACGCAGTATTTT. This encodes CASSRTSGGTDTQYF.

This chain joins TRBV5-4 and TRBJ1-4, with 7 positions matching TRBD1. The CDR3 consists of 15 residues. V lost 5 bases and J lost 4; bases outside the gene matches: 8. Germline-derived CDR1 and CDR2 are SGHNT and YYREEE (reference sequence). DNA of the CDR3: TGTGCCAGCAGGGCGAGGGACAGCATTAATGAAAAACTGTTTTTT. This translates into CASRARDSINEKLFF.

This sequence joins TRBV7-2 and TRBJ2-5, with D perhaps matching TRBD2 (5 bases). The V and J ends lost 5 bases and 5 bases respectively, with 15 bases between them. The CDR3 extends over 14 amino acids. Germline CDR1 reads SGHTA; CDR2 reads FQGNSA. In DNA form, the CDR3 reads TGTGCCAGCAGCCCCGGAGGTGTGTGGGAGACCCAGTACTTC. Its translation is CASSPGGVWETQYF.

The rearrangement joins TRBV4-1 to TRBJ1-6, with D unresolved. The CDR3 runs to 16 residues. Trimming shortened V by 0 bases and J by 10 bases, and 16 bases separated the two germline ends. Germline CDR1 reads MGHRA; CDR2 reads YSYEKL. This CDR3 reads CASSQDLAAMGSPLHF. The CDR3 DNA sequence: TGCGCCAGCAGCCAAGATCTGGCGGCAATGGGATCACCCCTCCACTTT.

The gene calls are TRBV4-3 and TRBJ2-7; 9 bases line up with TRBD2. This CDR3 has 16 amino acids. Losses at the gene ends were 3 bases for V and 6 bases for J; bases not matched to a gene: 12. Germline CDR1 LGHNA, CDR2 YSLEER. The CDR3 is CASSQTEAGTSSEQYF. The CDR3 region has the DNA TGCGCCAGCAGCCAGACAGAGGCTGGGACTAGCAGCGAGCAGTACTTC.

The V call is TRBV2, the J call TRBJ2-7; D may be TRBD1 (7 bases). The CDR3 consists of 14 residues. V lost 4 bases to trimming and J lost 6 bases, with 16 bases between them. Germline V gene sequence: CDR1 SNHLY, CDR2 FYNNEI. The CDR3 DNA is TGTGCCAGCAGTGTACCAGGGGGGAGAAGCGAGCAGTACTTC. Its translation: CASSVPGGRSEQYF.

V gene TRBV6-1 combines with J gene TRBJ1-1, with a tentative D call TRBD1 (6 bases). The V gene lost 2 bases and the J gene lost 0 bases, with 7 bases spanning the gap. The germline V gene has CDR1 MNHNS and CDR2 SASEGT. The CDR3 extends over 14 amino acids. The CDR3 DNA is TGTGCCAGCAGTGAACAGGGGATGAACACTGAAGCTTTCTTT. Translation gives CASSEQGMNTEAFF.

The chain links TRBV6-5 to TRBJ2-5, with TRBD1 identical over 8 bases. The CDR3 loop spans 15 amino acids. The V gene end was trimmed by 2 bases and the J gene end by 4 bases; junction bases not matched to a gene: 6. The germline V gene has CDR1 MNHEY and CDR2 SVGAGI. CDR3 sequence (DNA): TGTGCCAGCAGTTACCAAGGACAGGGAAGAGAGACCCAGTACTTC. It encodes CASSYQGQGRETQYF.

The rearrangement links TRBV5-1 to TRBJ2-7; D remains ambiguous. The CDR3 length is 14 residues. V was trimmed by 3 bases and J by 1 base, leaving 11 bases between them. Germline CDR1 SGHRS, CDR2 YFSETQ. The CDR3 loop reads CASSSPPRSYEQYF. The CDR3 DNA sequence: TGCGCCAGCAGCTCGCCCCCGAGGTCCTACGAGCAGTACTTC.

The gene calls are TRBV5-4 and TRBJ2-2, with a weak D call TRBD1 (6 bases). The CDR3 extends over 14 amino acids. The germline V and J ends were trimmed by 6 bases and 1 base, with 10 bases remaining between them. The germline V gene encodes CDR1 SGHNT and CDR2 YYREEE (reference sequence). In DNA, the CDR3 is TGTGCCAGCACCTTACAGGGGAACACCGGGGAGCTGTTTTTT. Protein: CASTLQGNTGELFF.

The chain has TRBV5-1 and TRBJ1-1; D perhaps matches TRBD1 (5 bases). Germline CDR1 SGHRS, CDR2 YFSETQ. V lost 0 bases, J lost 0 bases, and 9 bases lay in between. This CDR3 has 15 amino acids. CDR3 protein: CASSLAGTMNTEAFF. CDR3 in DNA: TGCGCCAGCAGCTTGGCAGGGACCATGAACACTGAAGCTTTCTTT.

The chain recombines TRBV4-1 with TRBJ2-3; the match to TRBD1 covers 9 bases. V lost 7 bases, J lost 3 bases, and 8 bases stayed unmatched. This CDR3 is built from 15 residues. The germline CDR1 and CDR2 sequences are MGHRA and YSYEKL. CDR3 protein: CASTAQQGATDTQYF. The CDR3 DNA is TGCGCCAGCACCGCTCAACAGGGGGCAACAGATACGCAGTATTTT.

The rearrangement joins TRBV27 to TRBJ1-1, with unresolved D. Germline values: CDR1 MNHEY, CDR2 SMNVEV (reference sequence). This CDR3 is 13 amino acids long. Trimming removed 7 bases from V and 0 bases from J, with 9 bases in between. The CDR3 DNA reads TGTGCCAGCATGGGGTGGGTGAACACTGAAGCTTTCTTT. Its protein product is CASMGWVNTEAFF.

The CDR3 is CASSSTGSSYGYTF. CDR3 in DNA: TGTGCCAGCAGCTCCACAGGGTCTAGCTATGGCTACACCTTC. This chain uses TRBV9 with TRBJ1-2, with D tentatively TRBD1 (6 bases). CDR3 length: 14 amino acids. The germline V gene has CDR1 SGDLS and CDR2 YYNGEE. The germline V and J ends were trimmed by 4 bases and 4 bases, with 14 bases remaining between them.

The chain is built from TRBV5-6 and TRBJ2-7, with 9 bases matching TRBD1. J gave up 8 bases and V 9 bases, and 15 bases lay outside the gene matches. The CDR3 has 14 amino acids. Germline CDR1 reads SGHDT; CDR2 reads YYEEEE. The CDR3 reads CATVYRGRSAQQYF. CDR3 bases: TGTGCCACCGTTTACAGGGGGCGCTCCGCGCAGCAGTACTTC.

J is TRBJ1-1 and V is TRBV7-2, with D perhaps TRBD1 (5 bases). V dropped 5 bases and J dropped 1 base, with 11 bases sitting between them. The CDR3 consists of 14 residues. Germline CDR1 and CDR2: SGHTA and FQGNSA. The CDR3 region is CASSLITGNTEAFF. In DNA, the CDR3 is TGTGCCAGCAGCCTAATTACAGGGAACACTGAAGCTTTCTTT.

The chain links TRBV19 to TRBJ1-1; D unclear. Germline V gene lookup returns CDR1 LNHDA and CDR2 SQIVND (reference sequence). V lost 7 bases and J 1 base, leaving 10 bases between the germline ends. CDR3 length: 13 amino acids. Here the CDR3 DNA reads TGTGCCAGTAAGTTAACGCAGAACACTGAAGCTTTCTTT. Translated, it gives CASKLTQNTEAFF. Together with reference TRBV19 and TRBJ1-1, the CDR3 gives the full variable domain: DGGITQSPKYLFRKEGQNVTLSCEQNLNHDAMYWYRQDPGQGLRLIYYSQIVNDFQKGDIAEGYSVSREKKESFPLTVTSAQKNPTAFYLCASKLTQNTEAFFGQGTRLTVV.

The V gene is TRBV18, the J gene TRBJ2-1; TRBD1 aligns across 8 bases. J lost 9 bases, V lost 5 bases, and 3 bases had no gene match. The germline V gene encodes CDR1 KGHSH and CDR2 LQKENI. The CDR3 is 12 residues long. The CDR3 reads CASSGQGGEQFF. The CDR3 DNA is TGTGCCAGCTCAGGACAGGGTGGTGAGCAGTTCTTC.

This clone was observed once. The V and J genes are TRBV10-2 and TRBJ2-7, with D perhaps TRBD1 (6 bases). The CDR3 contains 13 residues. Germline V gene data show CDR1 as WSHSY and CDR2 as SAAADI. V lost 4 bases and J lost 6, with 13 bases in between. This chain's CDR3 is CASSGGRAGEQYF. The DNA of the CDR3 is TGCGCCAGCAGTGGGGGGCGCGCGGGCGAGCAGTACTTC.

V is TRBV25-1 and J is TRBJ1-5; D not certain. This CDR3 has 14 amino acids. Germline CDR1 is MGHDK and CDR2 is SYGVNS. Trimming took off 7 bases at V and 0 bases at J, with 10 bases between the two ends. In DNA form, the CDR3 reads TGTGCCAGCACCGCCGGTTATAGCAATCAGCCCCAGCATTTT. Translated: CASTAGYSNQPQHF. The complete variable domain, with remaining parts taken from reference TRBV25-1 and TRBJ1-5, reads EADIYQTPRYLVIGTGKKITLECSQTMGHDKMYWYQQDPGMELHLIHYSYGVNSTEKGDLSSESTVSRIRTEHFPLTLESARPSHTSQYLCASTAGYSNQPQHFGDGTRLSIL.

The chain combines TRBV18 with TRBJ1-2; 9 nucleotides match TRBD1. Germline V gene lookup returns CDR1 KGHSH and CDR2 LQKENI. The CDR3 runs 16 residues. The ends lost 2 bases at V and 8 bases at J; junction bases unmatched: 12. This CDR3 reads CASSPGLQGALLGYTF. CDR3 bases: TGTGCCAGCTCACCAGGCCTACAGGGGGCCCTCCTAGGCTACACCTTC.

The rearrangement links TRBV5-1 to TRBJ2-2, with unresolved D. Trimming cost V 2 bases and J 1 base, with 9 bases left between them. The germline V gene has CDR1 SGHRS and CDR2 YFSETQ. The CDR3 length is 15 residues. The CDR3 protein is CASSFMTGNTGELFF. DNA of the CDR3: TGCGCCAGCAGCTTTATGACGGGGAACACCGGGGAGCTGTTTTTT.

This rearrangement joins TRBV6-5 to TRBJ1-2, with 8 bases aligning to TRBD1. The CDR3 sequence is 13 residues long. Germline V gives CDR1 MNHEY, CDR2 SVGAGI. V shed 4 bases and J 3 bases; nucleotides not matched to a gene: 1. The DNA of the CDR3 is TGTGCCAGCAGTTGGGACAGGTACTATGGCTACACCTTC. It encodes CASSWDRYYGYTF.

The chain's CDR3 is CASTLQASSYEQYF. The DNA for the CDR3 is TGCGCCAGCACCCTACAGGCGAGCTCCTACGAGCAGTACTTC. The gene calls are TRBV5-1 and TRBJ2-7, with D perhaps TRBD1 (5 bases). Germline V gene sequence: CDR1 SGHRS, CDR2 YFSETQ. This CDR3 contains 14 residues. Trimming pared 6 bases from V and 0 bases from J, leaving 13 bases between.

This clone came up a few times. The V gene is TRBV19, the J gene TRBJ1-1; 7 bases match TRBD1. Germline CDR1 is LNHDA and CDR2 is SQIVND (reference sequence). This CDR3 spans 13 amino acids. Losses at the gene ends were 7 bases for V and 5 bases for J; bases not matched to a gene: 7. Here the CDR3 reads CASTRTGSTEAFF. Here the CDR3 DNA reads TGTGCCAGTACCCGGACAGGATCAACTGAAGCTTTCTTT.